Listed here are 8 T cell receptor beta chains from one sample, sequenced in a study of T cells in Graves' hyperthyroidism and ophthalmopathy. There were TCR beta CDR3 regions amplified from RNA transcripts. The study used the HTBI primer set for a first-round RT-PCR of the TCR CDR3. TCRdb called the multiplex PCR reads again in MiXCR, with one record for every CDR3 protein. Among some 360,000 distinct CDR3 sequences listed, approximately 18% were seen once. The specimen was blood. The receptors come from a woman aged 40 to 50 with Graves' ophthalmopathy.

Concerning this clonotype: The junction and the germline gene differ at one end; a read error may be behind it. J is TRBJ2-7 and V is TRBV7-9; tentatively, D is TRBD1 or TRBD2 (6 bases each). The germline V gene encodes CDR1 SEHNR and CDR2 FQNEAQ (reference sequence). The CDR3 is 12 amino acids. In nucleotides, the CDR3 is TGTGCCAGCAGCTCGTCCGGGGGCCCCAGGGACTTC. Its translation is CASSSSGGPRDF.

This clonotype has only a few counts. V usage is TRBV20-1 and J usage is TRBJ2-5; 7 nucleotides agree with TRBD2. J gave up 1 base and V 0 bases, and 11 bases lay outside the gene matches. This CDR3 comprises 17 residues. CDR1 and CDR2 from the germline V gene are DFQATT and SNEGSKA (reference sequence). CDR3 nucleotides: TGCAGTGCTAGAGATTCGTTGGGGGGGGGACGCCAAGAGACCCAGTACTTC. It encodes CSARDSLGGGRQETQYF.

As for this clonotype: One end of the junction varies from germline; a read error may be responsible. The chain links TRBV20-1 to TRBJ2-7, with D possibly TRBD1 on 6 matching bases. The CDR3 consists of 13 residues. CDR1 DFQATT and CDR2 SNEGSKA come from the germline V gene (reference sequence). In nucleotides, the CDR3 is TGCAGTGCTAGAGTGAGGGGGTACTACGAGCAGCAGTTC. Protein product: CSARVRGYYEQQF.

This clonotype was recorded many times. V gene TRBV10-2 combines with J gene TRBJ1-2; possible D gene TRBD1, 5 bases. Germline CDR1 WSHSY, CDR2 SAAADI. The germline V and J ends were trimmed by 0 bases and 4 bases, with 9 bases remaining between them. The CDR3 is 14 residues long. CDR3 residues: CASSESQQGYGYTF. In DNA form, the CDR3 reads TGCGCCAGCAGTGAGTCGCAGCAGGGCTATGGCTACACCTTC.

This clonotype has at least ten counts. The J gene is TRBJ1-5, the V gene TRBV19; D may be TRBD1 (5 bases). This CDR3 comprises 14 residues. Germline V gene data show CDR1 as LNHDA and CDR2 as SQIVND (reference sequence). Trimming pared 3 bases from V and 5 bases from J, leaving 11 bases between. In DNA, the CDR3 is TGTGCCAGTAGTATGAACAGGAGATATCAGCCCCAGCATTTT. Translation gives CASSMNRRYQPQHF.

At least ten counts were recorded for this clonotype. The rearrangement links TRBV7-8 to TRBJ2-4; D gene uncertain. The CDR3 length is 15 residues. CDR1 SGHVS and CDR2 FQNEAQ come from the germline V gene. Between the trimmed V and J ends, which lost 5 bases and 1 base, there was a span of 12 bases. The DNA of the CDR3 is TGTGCCAGCAGCCCAAAACGGGTGGCCAAAAACATTCAGTACTTC. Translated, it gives CASSPKRVAKNIQYF.

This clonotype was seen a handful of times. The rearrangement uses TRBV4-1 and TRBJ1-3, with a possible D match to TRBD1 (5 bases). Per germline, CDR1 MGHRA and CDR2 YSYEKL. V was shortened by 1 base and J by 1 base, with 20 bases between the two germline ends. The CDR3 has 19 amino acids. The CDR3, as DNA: TGCGCCAGCAGCCAAGTTGGGCAGGGCCCCACTCTGTCTGGAAACACCATATATTTT. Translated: CASSQVGQGPTLSGNTIYF.

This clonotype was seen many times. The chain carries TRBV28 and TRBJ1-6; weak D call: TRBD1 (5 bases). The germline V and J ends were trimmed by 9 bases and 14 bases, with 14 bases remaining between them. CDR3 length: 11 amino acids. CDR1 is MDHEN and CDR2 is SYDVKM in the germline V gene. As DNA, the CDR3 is TGTGCCAGTTTAGGGGCCCTGGCCCTCCACTTT. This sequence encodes CASLGALALHF.